This T cell receptor (beta chain) originates from a study of blood T cell repertoires in COVID-19. Study summary: Nucleic acid was either cDNA or gDNA, and it came from T cells, B-cell-depleted T cells, or PBMCs.

Authors' methods: The assay estimated nucleated cells by amplifying reference gene primers. Measured with immunoSEQ multiplex PCR; TCRdb has only the in-frame clones, and not every one. D and trimming come from the DNA, and the V and J calls and clone size come from that table. The sample consists of some 100,000 clones, roughly 79% of them appearing once. Germline V gives CDR1 SNHLY, CDR2 FYNNEI. The trim removed 6 bases at V and 12 bases at J, leaving 3 bases unmatched. This CDR3 has 12 amino acids. The origin of this receptor is a human donor in a cohort sampled during active COVID-19. This chain uses TRBV2 with TRBJ1-6; TRBD1 aligns across 9 bases. The sample taken for sequencing was peripheral blood. The CDR3 here is CASRRDREPLHF. The CDR3 region has the DNA TGTGCCAGCAGAAGGGACAGGGAACCCCTCCACTTT.